This T cell receptor (beta chain) is from a study of Ad26.COV2.S vaccination and SARS-CoV-2 variants. Study background: Ad26.COV2.S arm of COV1001 included the donor.

The V gene's germline CDR1 is MNHNY and CDR2 SVGAGI (reference sequence). The V and J ends lost 2 bases and 7 bases, in that order; junction bases with no gene match: 9. The CDR3 runs 16 residues. General study results and limits: Measures of TCR breadth and depth may have fallen short of total T cell responses. Reports say spike-specific CD8+ and CD4+ T cell responses covered substantial breadth after vaccination.

Treatment described: approximately 18 received Ad26.COV2.S at low or high dose, single or two shots; several received placebo; per-sample allocation not given. Day 63 after the first injection of vaccine or placebo was the sampling time. For this clone: As yet, its antigen is unknown.

Profiling relied on immunoSEQ multiplex PCR, and the TCRdb table lists in-frame clones only, not all of them. The sample consists of 440,000 or so clones, about 90% of them appearing once. The chain recombines TRBV6-6 with TRBJ2-1; 9 bases map to TRBD2. The origin of this receptor is a person aged 18-65 years who received the Ad26.COV2.S COVID-19 vaccine or a placebo. The input for sequencing was peripheral blood, taken in a trial of Ad26.COV2.S vaccine versus placebo. The CDR3 DNA reads TGTGCCAGCAGTTACCCCGGGACTAGCTCTGGGAATGAGCAGTTCTTC. As protein: CASSYPGTSSGNEQFF.